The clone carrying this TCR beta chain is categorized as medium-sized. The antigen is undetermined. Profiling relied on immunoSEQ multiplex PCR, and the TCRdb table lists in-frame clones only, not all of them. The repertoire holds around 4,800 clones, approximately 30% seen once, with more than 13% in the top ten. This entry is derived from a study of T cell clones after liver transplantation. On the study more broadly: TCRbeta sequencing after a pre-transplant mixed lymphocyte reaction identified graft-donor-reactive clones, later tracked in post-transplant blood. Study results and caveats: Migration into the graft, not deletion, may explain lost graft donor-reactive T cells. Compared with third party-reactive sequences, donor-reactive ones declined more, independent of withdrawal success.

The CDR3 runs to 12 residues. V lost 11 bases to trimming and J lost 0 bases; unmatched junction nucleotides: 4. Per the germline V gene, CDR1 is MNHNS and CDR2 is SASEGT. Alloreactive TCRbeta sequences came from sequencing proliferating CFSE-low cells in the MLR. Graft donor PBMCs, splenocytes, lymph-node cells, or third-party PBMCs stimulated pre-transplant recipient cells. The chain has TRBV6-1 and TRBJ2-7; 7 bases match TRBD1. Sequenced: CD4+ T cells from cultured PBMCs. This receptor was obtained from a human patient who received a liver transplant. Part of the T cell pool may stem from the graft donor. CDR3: CAAGDSSYEQYF. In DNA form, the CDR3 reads TGTGCCGCCGGGGACAGCTCCTACGAGCAGTACTTC.